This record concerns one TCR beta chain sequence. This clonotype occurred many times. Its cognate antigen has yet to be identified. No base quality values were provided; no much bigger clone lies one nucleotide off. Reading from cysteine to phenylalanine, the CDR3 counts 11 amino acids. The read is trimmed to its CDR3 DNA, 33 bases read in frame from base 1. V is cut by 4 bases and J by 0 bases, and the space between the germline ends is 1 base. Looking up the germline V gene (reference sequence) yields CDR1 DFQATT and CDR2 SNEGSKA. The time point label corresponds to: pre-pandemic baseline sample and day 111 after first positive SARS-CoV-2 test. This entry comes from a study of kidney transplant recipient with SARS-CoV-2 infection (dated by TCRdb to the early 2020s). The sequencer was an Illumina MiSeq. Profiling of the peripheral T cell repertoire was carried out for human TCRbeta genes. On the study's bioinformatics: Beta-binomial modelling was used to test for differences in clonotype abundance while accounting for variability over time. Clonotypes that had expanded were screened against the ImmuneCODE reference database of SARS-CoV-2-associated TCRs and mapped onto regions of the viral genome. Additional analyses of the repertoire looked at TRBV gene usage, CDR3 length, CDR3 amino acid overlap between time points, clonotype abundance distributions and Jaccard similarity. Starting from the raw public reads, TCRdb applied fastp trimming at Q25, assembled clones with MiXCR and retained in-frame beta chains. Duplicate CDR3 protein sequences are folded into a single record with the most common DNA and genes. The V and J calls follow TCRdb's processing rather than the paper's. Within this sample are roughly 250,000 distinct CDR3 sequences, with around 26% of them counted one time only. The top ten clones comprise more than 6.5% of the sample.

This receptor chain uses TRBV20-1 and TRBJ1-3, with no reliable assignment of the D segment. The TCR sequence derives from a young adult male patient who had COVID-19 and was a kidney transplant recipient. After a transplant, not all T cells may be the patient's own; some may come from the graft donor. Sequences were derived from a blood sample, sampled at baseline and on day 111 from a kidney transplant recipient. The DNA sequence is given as TGCAGTGCTACCTCTGGAAACACCATATATTTT. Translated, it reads CSATSGNTIYF.